A selection of T cell receptor beta chains follows, all from one sample in a study of blood T cell repertoires in COVID-19. The data were produced by immunoSEQ multiplex PCR, yet TCRdb's version contains in-frame clones alone and is incomplete. This sample has about 60,000 clones, with about 86% found just once. The sequencing sample was made of peripheral blood. The receptors shown here come from a man between 60 and 70 years old with acute or convalescent COVID-19. The CDR3 runs from the conserved cysteine through the conserved F or W. The D gene is left open where the match is weak. A row's size may be missing; if present it is once, few, many or a size class.

V	size	J	D	CDR3	DNA
TRBV29-1	-	TRBJ2-3	TRBD2	CSVDPTSGSADTQYF	TGCAGCGTTGACCCCACTAGCGGGAGCGCAGATACGCAGTATTTT
TRBV9	once	TRBJ2-3	TRBD2	CASSVGLAGDSSTDTQYF	TGTGCCAGCAGCGTGGGACTAGCGGGGGACTCTAGCACAGATACGCAGTATTTT
TRBV9	-	TRBJ2-7	TRBD2	CASSVGTRTSGHEQYF	TGTGCCAGCAGCGTAGGAACGCGGACTAGCGGCCACGAGCAGTACTTC
TRBV20-1	-	TRBJ2-7	-	CSARAGVEQYF	TGCAGTGCTAGGGCCGGGGTCGAGCAGTACTTC
TRBV5-1	-	TRBJ2-7	-	CASSSLTGYEQYF	TGCGCCAGCAGCAGCTTGACTGGCTACGAGCAGTACTTC
TRBV7-2	-	TRBJ1-2	TRBD1	CASSSQGGGYTF	TGTGCCAGCAGCTCACAGGGGGGAGGCTACACCTTC
TRBV27	few	TRBJ2-7	TRBD2	CASKLAGGPRAEQYF	TGTGCCAGCAAACTAGCGGGAGGGCCTAGGGCCGAGCAGTACTTC
TRBV11-3	once	TRBJ2-2	-	CASSPGTGELFF	TGTGCCAGCAGCCCGGGGACCGGGGAGCTGTTTTTT
TRBV28	-	TRBJ1-6	TRBD1	CASRTGQESPLHF	TGTGCCAGCAGGACAGGGCAGGAGTCACCCCTCCACTTT
TRBV19	-	TRBJ2-7	TRBD1	CASSIDPDRVYEQYF	TGTGCCAGTAGTATAGATCCGGACAGGGTCTACGAGCAGTACTTC
TRBV20-1	once	TRBJ1-3	-	CSASAQGSGNTIYF	TGCAGTGCTAGTGCCCAGGGCTCTGGAAACACCATATATTTT
TRBV14	-	TRBJ2-7	TRBD1	CASSQQARTGKFRDEQYF	TGTGCCAGCAGCCAACAGGCCCGGACAGGGAAATTCCGGGACGAGCAGTACTTC
TRBV5-1	-	TRBJ2-2	TRBD1	CASSFLGTGNTGELFF	TGCGCCAGCAGCTTTTTGGGGACAGGAAACACCGGGGAGCTGTTTTTT
TRBV7-3	-	TRBJ2-1	TRBD2	CASSKGRWLAGYNEQFF	TGTGCCAGCAGCAAAGGAAGGTGGCTAGCGGGTTACAATGAGCAGTTCTTC
TRBV5-1	-	TRBJ2-2	-	CASRSPGQGYTGELFF	TGCGCCAGCAGGTCCCCTGGGCAGGGTTACACCGGGGAGCTGTTTTTT
TRBV5-4	-	TRBJ1-3	TRBD1	CASSFGQEDSGNTIYF	TGTGCCAGCAGCTTTGGACAGGAAGACTCTGGAAACACCATATATTTT
TRBV30	-	TRBJ2-7	-	CAWSVWGLGVYEQYF	TGTGCCTGGAGTGTCTGGGGTCTAGGGGTCTACGAGCAGTACTTC
TRBV12-5	-	TRBJ2-3	-	CASGLGVRGSTDTQYF	TGTGCTAGTGGTTTGGGGGTCCGAGGATCCACAGATACGCAGTATTTT
TRBV23-1	-	TRBJ2-7	TRBD1	CASSQDPWTGGPEQYF	TGCGCCAGCAGTCAAGATCCTTGGACAGGGGGCCCCGAGCAGTACTTC
TRBV2	once	TRBJ2-1	TRBD1	CASSKDRGWGNEQFF	TGTGCCAGCAGTAAAGACAGGGGTTGGGGCAATGAGCAGTTCTTC
TRBV20-1	-	TRBJ1-2	-	CSAQSSYGYTF	TGCAGTGCCCAGTCCTCCTATGGCTACACCTTC
TRBV3-1/TRBV3-2	-	TRBJ2-1	TRBD2	CASSQEIVTAGLAGAYNEQFF	TGTGCCAGCAGCCAAGAGATTGTAACCGCGGGACTAGCGGGAGCCTACAATGAGCAGTTCTTC
TRBV6-5	-	TRBJ1-5	-	CASSYLEIEAHQPQHF	TGTGCCAGCAGTTACTTGGAGATAGAAGCACATCAGCCCCAGCATTTT
TRBV28	-	TRBJ2-4	-	CASSPRSYLAKNIQYF	TGTGCCAGCAGTCCACGGTCGTACCTAGCCAAAAACATTCAGTACTTC
TRBV5-1	-	TRBJ2-3	TRBD2	CASSFPNGGAGSTDTQYF	TGCGCCAGCAGCTTCCCCAATGGCGGAGCGGGGAGCACAGATACGCAGTATTTT
TRBV5-4	-	TRBJ2-1	TRBD2	CASRLAGGTYNEQFF	TGTGCCAGCAGATTAGCGGGAGGGACCTACAATGAGCAGTTCTTC
TRBV14	once	TRBJ1-1	TRBD1	CASSQLYGQGRNTEAFF	TGTGCCAGCAGCCAACTTTATGGACAGGGAAGAAACACTGAAGCTTTCTTT
TRBV5-1	-	TRBJ2-4	-	CASSLGEAGQNIQYF	TGCGCCAGCAGCTTGGGAGAGGCGGGACAAAACATTCAGTACTTC
TRBV19	-	TRBJ2-2	-	CASSRRAAANTGELFF	TGTGCCAGTAGTAGGCGAGCGGCCGCGAACACCGGGGAGCTGTTTTTT
TRBV3-1/TRBV3-2	-	TRBJ2-1	-	CASSQEWHEQFF	TGTGCCAGCAGCCAAGAGTGGCATGAGCAGTTCTTC
TRBV9	few	TRBJ1-4	TRBD1	CASSAGQGATNEKLFF	TGTGCCAGCAGCGCCGGACAGGGTGCAACTAATGAAAAACTGTTTTTT
TRBV7-6	once	TRBJ1-2	-	CASSFASGLINYGYTF	TGTGCCAGCAGCTTTGCCTCGGGACTGATAAACTATGGCTACACCTTC
TRBV3-1/TRBV3-2	-	TRBJ1-1	-	CASSQYRNTEAFF	TGTGCCAGCAGCCAATACAGGAACACTGAAGCTTTCTTT
TRBV7-9	-	TRBJ2-3	-	CASSHKGRTDTQYF	TGTGCCAGCAGCCACAAGGGGCGTACAGATACGCAGTATTTT
TRBV6-4	-	TRBJ1-6	TRBD1	CASSIGTESSYNSPLHF	TGTGCCAGCAGCATCGGGACAGAAAGCTCCTATAATTCACCCCTCCACTTT
TRBV5-8	-	TRBJ2-3	-	CASSLQLFTGSRQYF	TGTGCCAGCAGCTTACAGTTATTTACAGGGAGTAGGCAGTATTTT
TRBV5-1	-	TRBJ2-1	-	CASMKRTSSYNEQFF	TGCGCCAGCATGAAGCGGACGAGCTCCTACAATGAGCAGTTCTTC
TRBV9	-	TRBJ2-1	-	CASSVGPGSYNEQFF	TGTGCCAGCAGCGTAGGTCCAGGGTCCTACAATGAGCAGTTCTTC
TRBV7-2	-	TRBJ2-7	TRBD2	CASSLGGGNYEQYF	TGTGCCAGCAGCTTAGGGGGAGGGAACTACGAGCAGTACTTC
TRBV7-3	-	TRBJ2-5	-	CASSLIEGETQYF	TGTGCCAGCAGCTTAATTGAGGGCGAGACCCAGTACTTC
TRBV6-5	-	TRBJ1-5	-	CASSRHYSNQPQHF	TGTGCCAGCAGCCGACATTATAGCAATCAGCCCCAGCATTTT
TRBV11-2	-	TRBJ2-1	-	CASSLGSTYNEQFF	TGTGCCAGCAGCTTAGGGAGCACTTACAATGAGCAGTTCTTC
TRBV28	-	TRBJ2-7	TRBD1	CASSLSDRGGYEQYF	TGTGCCAGCAGTTTATCCGACAGGGGCGGCTACGAGCAGTACTTC
TRBV7-9	-	TRBJ1-6	-	CASSLTQGNSPLHF	TGTGCCAGCAGCTTAACACAGGGAAATTCACCCCTCCACTTT
TRBV3-1/TRBV3-2	-	TRBJ2-1	-	CASSQGGYSYNEQFF	TGTGCCAGCAGCCAAGGCGGGTACTCCTACAATGAGCAGTTCTTC
TRBV9	-	TRBJ1-6	-	CASTRRGGNSPLHF	TGTGCCAGCACCCGTCGGGGGGGGAATTCACCCCTCCACTTT
TRBV4-1	-	TRBJ1-2	TRBD1	CASSQDFGQGAYGYTF	TGCGCCAGCAGCCAAGATTTCGGCCAGGGGGCGTATGGCTACACCTTC
TRBV19	-	TRBJ1-2	-	CASSTGDYGYTF	TGTGCCAGTAGTACAGGGGACTATGGCTACACCTTC
TRBV11-2	-	TRBJ2-3	-	CASSAEGFATDTQYF	TGTGCCAGCAGCGCCGAGGGTTTTGCCACAGATACGCAGTATTTT
TRBV24-1	-	TRBJ2-6	-	CATSDPGVFGANVLTF	TGTGCCACCAGTGACCCGGGTGTATTTGGGGCCAACGTCCTGACTTTC